This TCR beta chain was obtained from a study of CD4+ T cells in melanoma. Study observations and caveats: CD8+ T cell, macrophage and B cell function reportedly correlated with neoantigen-specific CD4+ T cells. Neoantigen-specific CD4+ T cells in melanoma reportedly had diverse differentiation states.

Sequencing used immunoSEQ multiplex PCR; TCRdb keeps in-frame clones, though not all of them. This table has approximately 110,000 clones, around 92% appearing once. The CDR3 sequence is 12 residues long. Looked up from germline, CDR1 is SGHTA and CDR2 is FQGNSA. With 2 bases removed from V and 8 bases from J, the gap between germline ends came to 9 bases. About this clone: Its antigen is undetermined.

This sequence originates from a human donor with melanoma. Sequenced: peripheral blood. The chain has TRBV7-2 and TRBJ1-1; D perhaps matches TRBD1 (5 bases). CDR3 DNA sequence: TGTGCCAGCAGCTTAAGGGGAGAGGAAGCTTTCTTT. Residues: CASSLRGEEAFF. Supplemented by reference TRBV7-2 and TRBJ1-1, the full variable domain reads GAGVSQSPSNKVTEKGKDVELRCDPISGHTALYWYRQSLGQGLEFLIYFQGNSAPDKSGLPSDRFSAERTGGSVSTLTIQRTQQEDSAVYLCASSLRGEEAFFGQGTRLTVV.